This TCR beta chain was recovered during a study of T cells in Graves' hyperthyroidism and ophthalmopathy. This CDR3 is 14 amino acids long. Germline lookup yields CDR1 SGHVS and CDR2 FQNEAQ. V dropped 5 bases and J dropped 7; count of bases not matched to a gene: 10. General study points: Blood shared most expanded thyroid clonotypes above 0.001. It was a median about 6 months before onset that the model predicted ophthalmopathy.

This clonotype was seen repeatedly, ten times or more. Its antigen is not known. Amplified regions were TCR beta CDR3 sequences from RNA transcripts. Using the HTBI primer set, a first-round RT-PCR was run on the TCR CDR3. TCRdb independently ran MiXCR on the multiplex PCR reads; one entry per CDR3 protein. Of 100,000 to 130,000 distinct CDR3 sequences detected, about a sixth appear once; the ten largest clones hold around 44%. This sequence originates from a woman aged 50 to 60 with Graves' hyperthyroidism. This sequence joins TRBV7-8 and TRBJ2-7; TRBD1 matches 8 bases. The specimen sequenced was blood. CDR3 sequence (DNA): TGTGCCAGCAGCCCAACGGGACAGGTCTGGGAGCAGTACTTC. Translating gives CASSPTGQVWEQYF.